The next 4 T cell receptor beta chains were all read from a single sample in a study of cytomegalovirus exposure and HLA in healthy donors. PCR amplification relied on 60 Vbeta primers (plus 13 Jbeta primers). Generated by immunoSEQ multiplex PCR, the TCRdb table keeps only in-frame clones and is missing some. The sample lists under 200,000 clones, around 79% occurring once. The material sequenced was PBMCs. These receptor sequences come from a man in his fifties in good health and CMV-seropositive.

CDR3: CASSPVKDKQETQYF. The CDR3 coding sequence is TGTGCCAGCAGCCCCGTTAAAGACAAACAAGAGACCCAGTACTTC. V usage is TRBV7-9 and J usage is TRBJ2-5; D is unresolved. V lost 5 bases and J 2 bases, leaving 15 bases between the germline ends. The CDR3 spans 15 residues. Germline V gene sequence: CDR1 SEHNR, CDR2 FQNEAQ (reference sequence). Full variable domain (remainder filled in from reference TRBV7-9 and TRBJ2-5): DTGVSQNPRHKITKRGQNVTFRCDPISEHNRLYWYRQTLGQGPEFLTYFQNEAQLEKSRLLSDRFSAERPKGSFSTLEIQRTEQGDSAMYLCASSPVKDKQETQYFGPGTRLLVL.

The chain couples TRBV28 to TRBJ1-1; D ambiguous. The V and J ends lost 6 bases and 6 bases respectively, with 17 bases between them. Germline CDR1 MDHEN, CDR2 SYDVKM. The CDR3 runs to 14 residues. The CDR3 spells CASSGDDSPAEAFF. CDR3 sequence (DNA): TGTGCCAGCAGCGGGGATGACTCACCCGCTGAAGCTTTCTTT. Full variable domain (missing parts from reference TRBV28 and TRBJ1-1): DVKVTQSSRYLVKRTGEKVFLECVQDMDHENMFWYRQDPGLGLRLIYFSYDVKMKEKGDIPEGYSVSREKKERFSLILESASTNQTSMYLCASSGDDSPAEAFFGQGTRLTVV.

The V gene is TRBV7-2, the J gene TRBJ2-1, with 7 bases aligning to TRBD2. J gave up 3 bases and V 6 bases, and 8 bases lay outside the gene matches. Germline V gene data show CDR1 as SGHTA and CDR2 as FQGNSA. CDR3 length equals 15 residues. The CDR3 DNA reads as TGTGCCAGCAGGTTCGCCGGGGGGATCTACAATGAGCAGTTCTTC. Translated: CASRFAGGIYNEQFF.

The chain employs TRBV19 and TRBJ1-5; D might be TRBD1 (5 bases). The CDR3 contains 15 residues. CDR1 is LNHDA and CDR2 is SQIVND in the germline V gene (reference sequence). Trimming removed 4 bases from V and 4 bases from J, with 14 bases in between. CDR3 loop: CASSRIQGGNQPQHF. CDR3 bases: TGTGCCAGTAGTAGGATCCAGGGAGGTAATCAGCCCCAGCATTTT.